The rows below give T cell receptor beta chains drawn from one sample of a study of T-cell reconstitution after alpha-beta-depleted transplantation in children. Each CDR3 protein gets one entry after TCRdb re-called the PCR reads with MiXCR. The sample lists about 270,000 distinct CDR3 sequences; 9.9% were seen once. The material sequenced was PBMCs from the stem cell graft donor, taken from the stem cell graft. Every receptor here comes from a human donor who donated a stem cell graft to a child with SCID. The CDR3 runs from the conserved cysteine through the conserved F or W. The D gene is left open where the match is weak. Clone size is stated in some rows and not others, as once, few, many or a class when expanded.

size: few
V: TRBV5-1
J: TRBJ2-3
D: NA
CDR3: CASSLGGEQDTQYF
DNA: TGCGCCAGCAGCTTGGGCGGAGAGCAAGATACGCAGTATTTT

size: few
V: TRBV6-2/TRBV6-3
J: TRBJ1-1
D: NA
CDR3: CASSYTGSTAEAFF
DNA: TGTGCCAGCAGTTACACGGGGTCTACGGCTGAAGCTTTCTTT

size: few
V: TRBV10-1
J: TRBJ2-3
D: NA
CDR3: CASSESGKGEVDTQYF
DNA: TGCGCCAGCAGTGAGTCTGGAAAGGGAGAAGTAGATACGCAGTATTTT

size: few
V: TRBV12-3/TRBV12-4
J: TRBJ2-3
D: NA
CDR3: CASSLEGSSTDTQYF
DNA: TGTGCCAGCAGTTTAGAGGGATCTAGCACAGATACGCAGTATTTT

size: many
V: TRBV7-2
J: TRBJ2-2
D: NA
CDR3: CASSFVTNTGELFF
DNA: TGTGCCAGCAGCTTTGTCACGAACACCGGGGAGCTGTTTTTT

size: few
V: TRBV20-1
J: TRBJ2-3
D: NA
CDR3: CSARKQGLSTDTQYF
DNA: TGCAGTGCTCGGAAACAGGGCCTCTCCACAGATACGCAGTATTTT

size: NA
V: TRBV7-6
J: TRBJ2-1
D: NA
CDR3: CASSRRDSMNEQFF
DNA: TGTGCCAGCAGTCGCCGGGATTCTATGAATGAGCAGTTCTTC

size: few
V: TRBV3-1
J: TRBJ2-3
D: NA
CDR3: CASSQDSRGTDTQYF
DNA: TGTGCCAGCAGCCAAGATAGCCGGGGGACAGATACGCAGTATTTT

size: NA
V: TRBV7-8
J: TRBJ2-6
D: NA
CDR3: CASSLARKQGGSRGANVLTF
DNA: TGTGCCAGCAGCTTAGCGCGTAAACAGGGAGGCTCACGCGGGGCCAACGTCCTGACTTTC

size: many
V: TRBV3-1
J: TRBJ1-1
D: NA
CDR3: CASSQGVTEAFF
DNA: TGTGCCAGCAGCCAAGGGGTTACTGAAGCTTTCTTT

size: few
V: TRBV10-3
J: TRBJ1-2
D: NA
CDR3: CAITRGDANYGYTF
DNA: TGTGCCATAACCCGAGGGGACGCTAACTATGGCTACACCTTC

size: many
V: TRBV29-1
J: TRBJ1-1
D: NA
CDR3: CSGRVGSTEAFF
DNA: TGCAGCGGCAGGGTTGGGAGCACTGAAGCTTTCTTT

size: NA
V: TRBV20-1
J: TRBJ2-1
D: TRBD1
CDR3: CSATGTGSINEQFF
DNA: TGCAGTGCAACCGGGACAGGGAGTATCAATGAGCAGTTCTTC

size: many
V: TRBV12-3/TRBV12-4
J: TRBJ1-5
D: NA
CDR3: CASSFVFQPQHF
DNA: TGTGCCAGCAGTTTCGTGTTTCAGCCCCAGCATTTT

size: few
V: TRBV12-3/TRBV12-4
J: TRBJ2-2
D: NA
CDR3: CASRGREGAPGELFF
DNA: TGTGCCAGCAGAGGCAGGGAAGGAGCCCCCGGGGAGCTGTTTTTT

size: few
V: TRBV7-9
J: TRBJ2-7
D: NA
CDR3: CASSLERVYEQYF
DNA: TGTGCCAGCAGCTTAGAGCGGGTATACGAGCAGTACTTC

size: once
V: TRBV12-3/TRBV12-4
J: TRBJ2-3
D: NA
CDR3: CATSYGGTDTQYF
DNA: TGTGCCACCAGTTACGGGGGCACAGATACGCAGTATTTT